Below, 11 T cell receptor beta chains from the same sample are listed, as sequenced in a study of blood T cell repertoires in COVID-19. The method was immunoSEQ multiplex PCR; TCRdb's version includes in-frame clones alone and lacks a portion of them. Of 270,000 or so clones listed, over 70% are singletons. Sequencing input: peripheral blood. The receptor set was obtained from a human donor in a cohort sampled during active COVID-19.

The V and J genes are TRBV5-4 and TRBJ2-5; 11 bases map to TRBD2. Germline V lookup: CDR1 SGHNT, CDR2 YYREEE (reference sequence). The CDR3 loop spans 16 amino acids. V shed 0 bases and J 7 bases; nucleotides not matched to a gene: 8. The CDR3 region has the DNA TGTGCCAGCAGCTTGGATAGCGGGAGGGGGGGAAGGACCCAGTACTTC. It codes for CASSLDSGRGGRTQYF.

A few counts support this clone. V is TRBV6-1 and J is TRBJ2-7, with TRBD2 as a possible D gene (6 bases). Germline loops: CDR1 MNHNS, CDR2 SASEGT. The CDR3 contains 13 residues. The V end lost 0 bases, the J end lost 3 bases, and 6 bases lay between the germline ends. CDR3 amino acids: CASSEASGYEQYF. The DNA for the CDR3 is TGTGCCAGCAGTGAAGCTAGCGGCTACGAGCAGTACTTC.

This rearrangement joins TRBV7-9 to TRBJ1-4; TRBD1 agrees at 7 bases. V lost 6 bases and J lost 12; bases outside the gene matches: 7. CDR1 is SEHNR and CDR2 is FQNEAQ in the germline V gene (reference sequence). This CDR3 has 12 amino acids. CDR3 region: CASRSTGIELFF. CDR3 sequence (DNA): TGTGCCAGCAGATCGACAGGGATCGAACTGTTTTTT.

A word on this clone: A single base separates this from a much larger clone, so it may be a read error. The CDR3 DNA reads as TGTGCCAGCAGTACAGGGGCTGGAAACACCATATATTTT. It codes for CASSTGAGNTIYF. The chain uses TRBV6-5 and TRBJ1-3; 7 bases are a match to TRBD1. The CDR3 has 13 amino acids. Trimming at V came to 5 bases and at J to 2 bases, leaving 0 bases not matched to a gene. In germline, CDR1 is MNHEY, CDR2 SVGAGI.

This chain links TRBV27 with TRBJ2-7; 7 positions agree with TRBD1. The J segment lost 3 bases and the V segment lost 5 bases, leaving 10 bases of the junction unmatched. The CDR3 is 15 amino acids. From germline, CDR1 is MNHEY and CDR2 SMNVEV (reference sequence). CDR3 DNA sequence: TGTGCCAGCAGTGTAGCCCGGGACAGAGACTACGAGCAGTACTTC. Protein sequence: CASSVARDRDYEQYF.

The chain recombines TRBV7-9 with TRBJ2-6; D remains ambiguous. V dropped 3 bases and J dropped 5 bases, with 2 bases sitting between them. Germline V gene sequence: CDR1 SEHNR, CDR2 FQNEAQ (reference sequence). This CDR3 contains 12 residues. CDR3 sequence reads: CASSFRANVLTF. CDR3 nucleotides: TGTGCCAGCAGCTTTAGGGCCAACGTCCTGACTTTC.

The genes are TRBV9 and TRBJ1-2; D might be TRBD1 (5 bases). With 1 base removed from V and 2 bases from J, the gap between germline ends came to 6 bases. CDR3 length: 13 residues. Germline V gives CDR1 SGDLS, CDR2 YYNGEE. The CDR3 loop is CASSVRGNYGYTF. In DNA, the CDR3 is TGTGCCAGCAGCGTACGGGGGAACTATGGCTACACCTTC.

The chain couples TRBV3-1 (or the pseudogene TRBV3-2) to TRBJ2-2; D is perhaps TRBD1 (6 bases). CDR1 LGHDT and CDR2 YNNKEL come from the germline V gene (reference sequence). The CDR3 is 18 residues long. Trimming took 4 bases from V and 5 from J, leaving 23 bases between them. CDR3 DNA: TGTGCCAGCAGCCCTCGGGCAGGACAGACATTGAGGACCGGGGAGCTGTTTTTT. It specifies CASSPRAGQTLRTGELFF.

This rearrangement joins TRBV28 to TRBJ1-5; TRBD1 matches at 10 bases. The germline V gene has CDR1 MDHEN and CDR2 SYDVKM. The J segment lost 6 bases and the V segment lost 11 bases, leaving 7 bases of the junction unmatched. CDR3 length: 13 residues. DNA of the CDR3: TGTGCCTCCTACAGGACAGGGGGTCAGCCCCAGCATTTT. Protein sequence: CASYRTGGQPQHF.

V is TRBV5-1 and J is TRBJ2-2, with no clear D. The V end was cut by 0 bases, the J end by 3 bases, with 9 bases between. Germline V gene sequence: CDR1 SGHRS, CDR2 YFSETQ. This CDR3 has 15 residues. The DNA for the CDR3 is TGCGCCAGCAGCTTGGGAAGAGGAGACACCGGGGAGCTGTTTTTT. Its translation is CASSLGRGDTGELFF.

This chain joins TRBV2 and TRBJ2-5, with D possibly being TRBD2 (6 bases). The CDR3 spans 14 residues. Trimming removed 7 bases from V and 4 bases from J, with 16 bases in between. Germline V gives CDR1 SNHLY, CDR2 FYNNEI. CDR3 amino acids: CASNTGGTAETQYF. The DNA of the CDR3 is TGTGCCAGCAACACTGGGGGGACGGCAGAGACCCAGTACTTC.